This T cell receptor (beta chain) is drawn from a study of OX40 agonist ivuxolimab in advanced cancers. Study context: The patients' treatment was ivuxolimab, an agonistic anti-OX40 (CD134) antibody. Participants, 65% to 85% male, averaged roughly 60 years of age, ranging from roughly 20 to 85.

Study conclusions and caveats: Averaging showed that CD8+ T cells had more expanded clones than CD4+ did.

Germline CDR1 and CDR2: DFQATT and SNEGSKA (reference sequence). This CDR3 is 11 amino acids long. With 4 bases removed from V and 7 bases from J, the gap between germline ends came to 8 bases. Details on this clone: Its antigen remains unknown.

Assay: immunoSEQ multiplex PCR; the TCRdb copy retains only in-frame clones and omits some. The data show 45,000 to 50,000 clones, with roughly 87% seen just once and 11% to 15% held by the top ten. Specimen: CD4+ or CD8+ T cells sorted from blood, collected in a trial of the OX40 agonist ivuxolimab. V is TRBV20-1 and J is TRBJ2-4; no reliable D call. The origin of this receptor is an adult with an advanced solid tumor such as melanoma, head and neck, liver or kidney cancer. CDR3 in amino acids: CSANPRNIQYF. Here the CDR3 DNA reads TGCAGTGCTAACCCTCGGAACATTCAGTACTTC.